This T cell receptor beta chain derives from a study of CD8 T cells in ankylosing spondylitis. MiXCR, applied by TCRdb to the 5' RACE reads, yields one record per CDR3 protein. Of about 88,000 distinct CDR3 sequences detected, around 25% appear once; the ten largest clones hold over 50%. This clonotype has only one observation. What it binds is unknown. General observations from the study: Ankylosing spondylitis blood appeared to be characterized by a TCR beta motif of about eight highly homologous variants.

Sequencing input: blood, either unsorted or a sorted T cell fraction (not recorded which). This receptor was identified in a male donor with ankylosing spondylitis or in good health (not recorded which).

The CDR3 DNA reads TGTGCCAGCAGCCTACAACAGGGGACTCCTGAAGCTTTCTTT. Protein: CASSLQQGTPEAFF. The V call is TRBV7-9, the J call TRBJ1-1; 7 positions match TRBD1. With V trimmed by 5 bases and J by 6 bases, 9 bases remained unmatched. The CDR3 spans 14 residues. The germline V gene encodes CDR1 SEHNR and CDR2 FQNEAQ (reference sequence).